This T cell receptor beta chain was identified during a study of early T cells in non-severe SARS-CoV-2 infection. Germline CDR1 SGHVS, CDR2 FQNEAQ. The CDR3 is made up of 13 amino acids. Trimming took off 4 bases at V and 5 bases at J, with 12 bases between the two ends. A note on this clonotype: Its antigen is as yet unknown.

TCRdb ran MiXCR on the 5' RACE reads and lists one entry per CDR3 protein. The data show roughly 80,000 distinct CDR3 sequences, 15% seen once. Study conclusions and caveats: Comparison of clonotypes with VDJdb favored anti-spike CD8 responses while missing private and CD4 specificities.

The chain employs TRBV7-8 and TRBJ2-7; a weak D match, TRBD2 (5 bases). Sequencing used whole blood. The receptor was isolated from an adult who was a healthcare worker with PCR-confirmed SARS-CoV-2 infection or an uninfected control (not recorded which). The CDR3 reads CASSSDLQHEQYF. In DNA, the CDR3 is TGTGCCAGCAGCTCGGACTTGCAACACGAGCAGTACTTC.